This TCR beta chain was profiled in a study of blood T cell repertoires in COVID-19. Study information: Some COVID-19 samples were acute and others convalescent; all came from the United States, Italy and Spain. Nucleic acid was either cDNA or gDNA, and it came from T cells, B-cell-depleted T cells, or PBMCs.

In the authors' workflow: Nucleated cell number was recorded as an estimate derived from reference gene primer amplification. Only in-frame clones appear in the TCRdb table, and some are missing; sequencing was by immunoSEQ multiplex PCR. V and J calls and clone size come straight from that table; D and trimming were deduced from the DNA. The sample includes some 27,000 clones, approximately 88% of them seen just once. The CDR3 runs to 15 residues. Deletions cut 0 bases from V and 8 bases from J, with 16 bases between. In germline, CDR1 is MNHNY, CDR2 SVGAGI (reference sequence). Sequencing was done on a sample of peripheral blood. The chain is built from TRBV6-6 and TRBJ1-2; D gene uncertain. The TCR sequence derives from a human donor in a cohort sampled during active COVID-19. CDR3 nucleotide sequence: TGTGCCAGCAGTTACTCGTTGTCGGATGGGCCCGGCTACACCTTC. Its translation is CASSYSLSDGPGYTF.